This T cell receptor (beta chain) was captured in a study of control samples from healthy donors and cancer patients. This table comes from immunoSEQ multiplex PCR, and its TCRdb copy is limited to in-frame clones, with some not included. The profile covers some 22,000 clones, with around 85% appearing a single time and about two fifths taken by the ten largest. This CDR3 comprises 15 residues. V was cut by 5 bases and J by 0 bases, with 11 bases left in between. Germline V gene lookup returns CDR1 LNHDA and CDR2 SQIVND (reference sequence). What was sequenced was PBMCs. The chain links TRBV19 to TRBJ2-1; D gene unclear. The sequence was obtained from a man in his sixties with head and neck cancer. Here the CDR3 reads CASSFYRSSYNEQFF. The CDR3 DNA is TGTGCCAGTAGTTTCTATCGTAGCTCCTACAATGAGCAGTTCTTC.